This T cell receptor (beta chain) was sequenced in a study of identical twins (dated by TCRdb to 2016 to 2017). In the study overall: To test whether fetal clonotypes persist, the study used deep sequencing on TCR alpha and beta repertoires from monozygotic twins, unrelated adults of various ages, and cord blood. To rule out contamination, replicate twin experiments were performed at different times with different library preparation protocols.

Reading the germline V gene (reference sequence) gives CDR1 DFQATT and CDR2 SNEGSKA. Spanning cysteine to phenylalanine, the CDR3 consists of 14 amino acids. CDR3 DNA only is kept here, 42 bases in frame from base 1. Germline trimming amounts to 2 bases on V and 7 bases on J, with 5 as the count of junction bases outside the gene matches. Libraries were built with 5' RACE. Sequencing took place on an Illumina HiSeq 2000. A universal primer binding site was added through template switching, and the final cDNA carried a unique molecular identifier so that TCR cDNA molecules could be counted accurately. First-strand cDNA for TCR alpha and beta chains was synthesized from specific primers in the conserved constant-segment region. Each cDNA library was double barcoded, with a SMART-Mk sample barcode plus Illumina barcodes, to control for contamination. TruSeq adapter sequences, together with Illumina sample barcodes, were added in two successive PCR steps. Sequencing of the TCR alpha and beta cDNA libraries was done on the Illumina HiSeq platform using custom primers. Per the authors' processing: MiGEC processed the raw reads to extract unique molecular identifiers, while MiXCR was used to determine the CDR3 positions. For each individual, recombination models were inferred using an EM algorithm with the repgenHMM and IGoR tools. The tcR package in R was used for shared clonotype analysis, with sharing normalized by the product of cloneset sizes. Out-of-frame nonproductive sequences were analyzed to study raw recombination free of thymic and clonal selection effects. TCRdb reprocessing: public reads trimmed at Q25 with fastp, clones called with MiXCR, in-frame beta chains kept. Here each entry gathers all rows of one CDR3 protein and keeps the most common genes and DNA. The V and J calls shown here were made by TCRdb, not taken from the authors' results. Within this sample are hundreds of thousands of distinct CDR3 sequences, with roughly 8% of them counted one time only. The ten largest clonotypes hold roughly 0.9% of the sample.

Concerning this clonotype: The specificity of this receptor is unknown. No base quality information exists; no much larger clone differs at one position.

What the authors observed across the whole study: In monozygotic twins, recombination models systematically underestimated out-of-frame TCR alpha sharing, but the models matched the sharing seen between unrelated individuals. Invariant T cells such as MAIT and iNKT could partly confound zero-insertion analyses, though diverse VJ usage argued against this for most clonotypes. Fewer insertions were carried by abundant cord blood beta clonotypes, a similar but weaker trend appeared in young adult naive repertoires, and no such trend appeared in memory repertoires. Out-of-frame TCR alpha sequences shared between twins showed an excess of low generation-probability sequences compared with coincidental sharing between unrelated individuals. The excess sharing between twins in beta out-of-frame sequences was weaker because fewer shared sequences reduced the signal-to-noise ratio. Conclusions relied on cross-sectional statistical analysis, since the same donors could not be followed over many years.

Every donor was a healthy Caucasian. Three pairs of female monozygotic twins, all aged about 18 to 29 years, made up the twin cohort. RNA for TCR libraries was isolated from peripheral blood mononuclear cells. These same records also appear under a second study, on yellow fever vaccine responses in identical twins. The second study, in turn, reports: The authors reported that the T cell response to vaccination in identical twins appeared partly convergent and partly personalized. Focusing on identical twins, the study followed the T cell clones that responded to the vaccine, and did so with precision.

The chain was built from TRBV20-1 and TRBJ2-1; TRBD2 aligns with 10 central bases. Material for sequencing was PBMCs. This clonotype was sampled from a woman aged 18-35 years in good health. The nucleotide sequence reads as follows: TGCAGTGCTAGAAGAAGCGGGAGGGCAAATGAGCAGTTCTTC. Its amino acids are CSARRSGRANEQFF.